The clone carrying this T cell receptor beta chain was detected only a few times. The sample contains more than one DNA sequence encoding this CDR3. Generated by immunoSEQ multiplex PCR, the TCRdb table keeps only in-frame clones and is missing some. The table shows 310,000 or so clones, with under 90% occurring only once. This entry comes from a study of blood T cell repertoires in COVID-19. Deletions cut 1 base from V and 5 bases from J, with 5 bases between. CDR3 length: 13 residues. Germline V lookup: CDR1 MGHRA, CDR2 YSYEKL. The sequencing sample was made of PBMCs or T cells enriched from blood (not recorded which). The rearrangement uses TRBV4-1 and TRBJ2-2; D is ambiguous. The TCR sequence derives from a woman aged 18-29 years who had recovered from COVID-19. The CDR3 here is CASSQGSTGELFF. DNA of the CDR3: TGCGCCAGCAGCCAAGGGAGTACCGGGGAGCTGTTTTTT.